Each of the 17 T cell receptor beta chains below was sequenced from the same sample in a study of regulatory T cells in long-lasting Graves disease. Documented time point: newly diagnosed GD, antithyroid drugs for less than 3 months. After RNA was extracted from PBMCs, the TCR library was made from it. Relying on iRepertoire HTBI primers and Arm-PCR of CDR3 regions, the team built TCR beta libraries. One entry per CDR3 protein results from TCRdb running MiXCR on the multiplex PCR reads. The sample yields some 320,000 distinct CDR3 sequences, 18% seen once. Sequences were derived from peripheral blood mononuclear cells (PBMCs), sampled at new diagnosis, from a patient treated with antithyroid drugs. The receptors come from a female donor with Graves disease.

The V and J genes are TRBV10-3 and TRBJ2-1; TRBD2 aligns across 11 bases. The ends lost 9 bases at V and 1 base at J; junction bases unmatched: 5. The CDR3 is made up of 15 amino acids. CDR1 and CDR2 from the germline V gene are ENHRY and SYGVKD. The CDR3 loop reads CAITSGSPSYNEQFF. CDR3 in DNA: TGTGCCATTACTAGCGGGAGTCCTTCCTACAATGAGCAGTTCTTC.

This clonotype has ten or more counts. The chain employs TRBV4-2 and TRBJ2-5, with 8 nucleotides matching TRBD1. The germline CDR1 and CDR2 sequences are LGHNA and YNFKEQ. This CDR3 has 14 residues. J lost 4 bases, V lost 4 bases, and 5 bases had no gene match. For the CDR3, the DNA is TGTGCCAGCAGCCCGCCAGGGGGCGGAGAGACCCAGTACTTC. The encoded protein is CASSPPGGGETQYF.

CDR3 in amino acids: CASSEESSPGFGEQFF. CDR3 bases: TGTGCCAGCAGTGAAGAATCTAGCCCGGGTTTCGGTGAGCAGTTCTTC. This sequence joins TRBV2 and TRBJ2-1; TRBD2 might be the D (5 bases). The CDR3 covers 16 residues. Trimming stripped 1 base from V and 9 bases from J, with 19 bases between. Germline CDR1 SNHLY, CDR2 FYNNEI.

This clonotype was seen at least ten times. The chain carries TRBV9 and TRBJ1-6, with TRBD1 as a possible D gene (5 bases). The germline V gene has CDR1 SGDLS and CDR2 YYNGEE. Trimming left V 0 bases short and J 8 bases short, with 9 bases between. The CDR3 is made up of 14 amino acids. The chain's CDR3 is CASSVAGFDSPLHF. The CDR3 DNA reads TGTGCCAGCAGCGTAGCAGGGTTTGATTCACCCCTCCACTTT.

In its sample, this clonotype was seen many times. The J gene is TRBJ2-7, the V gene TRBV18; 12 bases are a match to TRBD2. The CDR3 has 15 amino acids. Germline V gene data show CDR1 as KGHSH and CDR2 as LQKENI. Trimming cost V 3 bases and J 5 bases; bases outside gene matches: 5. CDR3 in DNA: TGTGCCAGCTCACCCGAGACTAGCGGGAGCCACGAGCAGTACTTC. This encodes CASSPETSGSHEQYF.

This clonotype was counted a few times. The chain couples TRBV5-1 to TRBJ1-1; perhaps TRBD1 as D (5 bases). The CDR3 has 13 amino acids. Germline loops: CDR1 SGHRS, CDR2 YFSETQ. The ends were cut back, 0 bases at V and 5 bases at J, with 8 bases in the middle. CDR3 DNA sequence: TGCGCCAGCAGCTTGGTGGGGGAAACTGAAGCTTTCTTT. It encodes CASSLVGETEAFF. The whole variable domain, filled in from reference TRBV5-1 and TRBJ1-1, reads KAGVTQTPRYLIKTRGQQVTLSCSPISGHRSVSWYQQTPGQGLQFLFEYFSETQRNKGNFPGRFSGRQFSNSRSEMNVSTLELGDSALYLCASSLVGETEAFFGQGTRLTVV.

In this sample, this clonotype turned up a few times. The DNA for the CDR3 is TGCAGCGTTATGGGCGGGACCCCCCATGAGCAGTTCTTC. Protein product: CSVMGGTPHEQFF. The gene calls are TRBV29-1 and TRBJ2-1, with D possibly being TRBD2 (6 bases). CDR1 and CDR2 from the germline V gene are SQVTM and ANQGSEA. The CDR3 has 13 amino acids. Between the trimmed V and J ends, which lost 5 bases and 8 bases, there was a span of 16 bases.

DNA for the CDR3: TGCAGTGCTAGAGAACAGGGGGACACCGGGGAGCTGTTTTTT. Amino acid sequence: CSAREQGDTGELFF. The rearrangement uses TRBV20-1 and TRBJ2-2; 8 nucleotides align to TRBD1. This CDR3 is 14 amino acids long. Germline V gene lookup returns CDR1 DFQATT and CDR2 SNEGSKA (reference sequence). V shed 0 bases, J shed 3 bases, and the junction held 0 bases outside the gene matches.

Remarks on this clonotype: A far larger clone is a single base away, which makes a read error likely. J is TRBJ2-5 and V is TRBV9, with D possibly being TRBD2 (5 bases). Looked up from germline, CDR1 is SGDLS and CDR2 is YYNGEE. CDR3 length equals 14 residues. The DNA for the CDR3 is TGTGCCAGCAGCCTGGACTTGGGCCTGGAGACCCAGTGCTTC. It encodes CASSLDLGLETQCF.

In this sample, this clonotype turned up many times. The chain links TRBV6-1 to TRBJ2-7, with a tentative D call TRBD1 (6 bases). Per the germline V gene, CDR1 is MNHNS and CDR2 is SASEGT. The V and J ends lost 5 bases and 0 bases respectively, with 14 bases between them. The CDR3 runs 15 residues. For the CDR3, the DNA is TGTGCCAGCAGTACCCGACAGGTTAGCTCCTACGAGCAGTACTTC. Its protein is CASSTRQVSSYEQYF.

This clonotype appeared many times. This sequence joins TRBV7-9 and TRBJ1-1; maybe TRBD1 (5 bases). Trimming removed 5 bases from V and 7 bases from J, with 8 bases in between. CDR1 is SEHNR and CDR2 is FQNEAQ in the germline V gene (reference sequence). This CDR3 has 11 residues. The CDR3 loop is CASSVQVEAFF. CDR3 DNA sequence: TGTGCCAGCAGCGTACAGGTTGAAGCTTTCTTT.

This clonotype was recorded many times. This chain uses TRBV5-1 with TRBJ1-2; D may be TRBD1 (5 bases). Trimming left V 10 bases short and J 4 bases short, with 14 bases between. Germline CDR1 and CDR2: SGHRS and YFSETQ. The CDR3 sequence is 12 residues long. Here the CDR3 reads CAGTGASYGYTF. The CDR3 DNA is TGCGCCGGAACAGGAGCCTCCTATGGCTACACCTTC. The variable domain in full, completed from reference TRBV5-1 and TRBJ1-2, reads KAGVTQTPRYLIKTRGQQVTLSCSPISGHRSVSWYQQTPGQGLQFLFEYFSETQRNKGNFPGRFSGRQFSNSRSEMNVSTLELGDSALYLCAGTGASYGYTFGSGTRLTVV.

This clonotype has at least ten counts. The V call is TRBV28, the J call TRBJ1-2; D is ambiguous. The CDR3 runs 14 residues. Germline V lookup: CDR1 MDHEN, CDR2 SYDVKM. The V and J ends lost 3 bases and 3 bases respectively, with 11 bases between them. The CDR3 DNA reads TGTGCCAGCAGTTTTCAACAGTCGGACTATGGCTACACCTTC. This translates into CASSFQQSDYGYTF.

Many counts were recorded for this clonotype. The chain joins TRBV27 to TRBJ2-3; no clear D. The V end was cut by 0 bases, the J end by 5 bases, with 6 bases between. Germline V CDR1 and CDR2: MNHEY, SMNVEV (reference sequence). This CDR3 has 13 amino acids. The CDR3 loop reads CASSLSTLDTQYF. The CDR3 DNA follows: TGTGCCAGCAGTTTATCGACCTTAGATACGCAGTATTTT.

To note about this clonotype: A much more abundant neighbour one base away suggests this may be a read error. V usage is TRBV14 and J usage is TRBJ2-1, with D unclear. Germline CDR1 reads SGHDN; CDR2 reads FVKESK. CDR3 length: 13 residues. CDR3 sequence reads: CASTKDLIGEQLF. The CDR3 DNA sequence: TGTGCCAGCACCAAAGATCTGATTGGTGAGCAGTTATTC.

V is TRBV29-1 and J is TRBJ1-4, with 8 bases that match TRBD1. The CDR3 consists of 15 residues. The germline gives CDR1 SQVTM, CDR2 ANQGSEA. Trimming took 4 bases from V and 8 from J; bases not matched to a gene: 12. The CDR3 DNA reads TGCAGCGTTGGGGGAGCTGGGACAGGAGAAGAAAAACTGTTTTTT. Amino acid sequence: CSVGGAGTGEEKLFF.

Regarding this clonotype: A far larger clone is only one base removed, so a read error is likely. The CDR3, as DNA: TGTGCCAGCAGCTTAACGGGGGCGGCAGATACGCAGTATTTT. It codes for CASSLTGAADTQYF. The chain employs TRBV7-3 and TRBJ2-3; possibly TRBD1 for D (6 bases). Trimming took 0 bases from V and 4 from J, leaving 8 bases between them. The CDR3 spans 14 residues. Looked up from germline, CDR1 is SGHTA and CDR2 is FQGTGA.